The clone carrying this T cell receptor (beta chain) was detected ten times or more. Its antigen is undetermined. Donors gave roughly 10 milliliters of peripheral blood apiece. The data were obtained in a study of blood T cells in healthy people across ages. Study-wide results and caveats: A conclusive naive versus antigen-experienced comparison was prevented by the unsorted PBMCs. Relative to aged donors, long-lived donors carried more naive CD4+ cells and displayed higher diversity.

The use of a sample-barcoded 5' primer and a J-beta primer mix characterized a second PCR of about 7 to 12 cycles. A 12-random-nucleotide template-switch adaptor tagged each cDNA molecule. In TCRdb, the 5' RACE reads were re-called with MiXCR into one record per CDR3 protein. This table holds hundreds of thousands of distinct CDR3 sequences, around three fifths found once. This CDR3 region has 12 residues. Looked up from germline, CDR1 is SQVTM and CDR2 is ANQGSEA. The V and J ends lost 7 bases and 7 bases respectively, with 11 bases between them. The sequence was collected from a man between 60 and 75 years old in good health. The rearrangement joins TRBV29-1 to TRBJ2-6, with D possibly matching TRBD1 (5 bases). The specimen was blood. CDR3 sequence reads: CSAQGIANVLTF. The CDR3 region has the DNA TGCAGCGCTCAGGGTATCGCCAACGTCCTGACTTTC.